This T cell receptor (beta chain) was recovered during a study of cytomegalovirus exposure and HLA in healthy donors. Study-level points and caveats: Analysis performed later found more than 15,000 TCR beta sequences associated with HLA alleles at 0.05 false discovery rate.

CDR1 is LNHDA, CDR2 SQIVND, per germline (reference sequence). The CDR3 has 14 amino acids. With 7 bases removed from V and 3 bases from J, the gap between germline ends came to 13 bases. A few counts support this clone. Its cognate antigen is unknown. PCR primers comprised 60 Vbeta and 13 Jbeta primers. TCRdb's copy holds only in-frame clones and misses some; the assay was immunoSEQ multiplex PCR. The table records about 160,000 clones, 60% to 80% of them present only once. The V gene is TRBV19, the J gene TRBJ1-5, with D maybe TRBD1 (5 bases). This TCR came from a man aged 18 to 30 in good health and CMV-seropositive. The specimen sequenced was PBMCs. The CDR3 nucleotides are TGTGCCAGTACCCTGGGGCAGACCAATCAGCCCCAGCATTTT. It specifies CASTLGQTNQPQHF.